The sequence of this T cell receptor beta chain was determined in a study of blood T cells in healthy people across ages (dated by TCRdb to between 2014 and 2017). About the study as a whole: In model experiments, roughly one uniquely barcoded TCR beta cDNA molecule per two T cells was captured by template switching. The study measured age-related changes in TCR beta repertoire diversity using deep sequencing normalized with unique cDNA molecular identifiers. Donors were grouped into four age groups: young (average roughly 16 years), middle-aged (under 40), aged (around 60) and long-lived (approximately 78). To avoid experimental bias, donors of different ages were randomly spread across the sequencing lanes. Using the same blood draw, the study looked at two additional independent replicas of 1 million unique cDNA reads for two donors, one aged 18 to 29 and the other aged 80 or older.

Receptor libraries were prepared by 5' RACE. The run used an Illumina HiSeq 2500. The second PCR ran for about 6 to 12 cycles and used a J-beta primer mix along with a sample-barcoded 5' primer. A unique molecular identifier was introduced onto each TCR beta cDNA molecule by a template-switch 5' adaptor carrying 12 random nucleotides. Each sample yielded at least 2.5 million CDR3-containing paired-end reads. All of the RNA was converted into first-strand cDNA using the Mint cDNA synthesis kit, with a TRBC-specific oligonucleotide serving as the primer. Following uracil-DNA glycosylase treatment, all cDNA underwent a first 18-cycle PCR with the universal primers M1SS and BC2_uni_R. Per the source publication's procedure: For normalization, 1 million high-quality reads were randomly selected from each sample, with every read carrying a distinct molecular identifier. Instead of being binned into consensus sequences, reads with shared molecular identifiers were discarded. CDR3 identification, clonotype clustering and error correction used MiTCR with a Q25 quality threshold and the strictest error-elimination algorithm. Lower-bound total TCR beta diversity was estimated with a nonparametric unseen species model using Euler transformation. TCRdb's own reprocessing of the public reads used fastp at Q25 and MiXCR and kept productive beta chains. Records with the same CDR3 protein are collapsed into one entry carrying the most frequent genes and DNA. The V and J calls shown here were made by TCRdb, not taken from the authors' results. This sample lists about a million distinct CDR3 sequences; about 48% were detected once. The ten top clones hold around 15% of the sample.

On this clonotype: This receptor's antigen is unknown. Per-base qualities were not stored, and no clone one base away is much larger.

The paper as a whole reports these results and caveats: Since profiling was done on bulk unsorted PBMCs, naive and antigen-experienced compartments could not be conclusively compared. Observed TCR beta diversity per million T cells fell roughly linearly with age, and a significant reduction was already apparent by age roughly 40. The CMV infection status of donors was not known, potentially confounding age-related changes in expanded clonotypes. Total diversity estimates from one million sequenced T cells were considered lower bounds and underestimates. Compared with the aged group, the long-lived group had more naive CD4+ T cells, fewer expanded clones and increased TCR diversity, suggesting age selection. The percentage of naive T cells measured by flow cytometry correlated strongly with observed TCR beta diversity.

The donors were roughly 39 Caucasian individuals from Russia, aged 6 to 90 years, who were systemically healthy. Ten milliliters of peripheral blood were drawn from each donor into EDTA-treated Vacutainer tubes. PBMCs were isolated by Ficoll-Paque density-gradient centrifugation, with at least 6.5 million obtained per sample. Trizol reagent was used to extract total RNA from PBMCs, with at least 5.5 micrograms per sample. For every donor, an aliquot of PBMCs went through flow cytometry to measure the percentages of naive CD45RAhigh/CD27high T cells. Taken from cysteine to phenylalanine, the CDR3 has 14 residues. The retained sequence is limited to the CDR3, 42 bases, with the frame set at the first base.

The material sequenced was blood. The chain is encoded by TRBV21-1 joined to TRBJ2-7; TRBD1, the table's D call, lacks a check against the DNA. TRBV21-1 is given as a pseudogene. This TCR came from a young man in good health. CDR3 protein: CASPRRGASYEQYF. The DNA reads as follows: TGTGCCAGCCCCCGCCGGGGGGCTTCCTACGAGCAGTACTTC.